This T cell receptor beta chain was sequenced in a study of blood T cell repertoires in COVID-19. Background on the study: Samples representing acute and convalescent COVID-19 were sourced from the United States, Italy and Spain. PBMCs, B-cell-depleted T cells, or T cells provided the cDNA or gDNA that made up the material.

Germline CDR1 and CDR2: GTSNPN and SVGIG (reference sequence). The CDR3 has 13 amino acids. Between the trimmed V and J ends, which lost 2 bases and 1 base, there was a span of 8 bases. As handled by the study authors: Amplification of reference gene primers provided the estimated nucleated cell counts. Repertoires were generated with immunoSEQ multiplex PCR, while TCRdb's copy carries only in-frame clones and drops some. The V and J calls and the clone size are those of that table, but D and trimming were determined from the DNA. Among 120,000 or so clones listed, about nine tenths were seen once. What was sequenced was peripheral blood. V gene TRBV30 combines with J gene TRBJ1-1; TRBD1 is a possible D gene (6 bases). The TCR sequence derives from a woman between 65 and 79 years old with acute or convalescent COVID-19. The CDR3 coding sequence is TGTGCCTGGAGTAGAGGGGGGAACACTGAAGCTTTCTTT. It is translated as CAWSRGGNTEAFF.